This TCR beta chain was recorded in a study of technical replicates of blood from a handful of donors. The trim removed 3 bases at V and 5 bases at J, leaving 7 bases unmatched. CDR3 length: 15 residues. CDR1 and CDR2 (germline): PRHDT, FYEKMQ (reference sequence). The protocol was immunoSEQ multiplex PCR, while the TCRdb copy is restricted to in-frame clones and leaves out a portion. The profile shows tens of thousands of clones, about 90% of them singletons. The sequence was collected from a human donor in good health. Some clones in this sample may be carry-over from other donors' samples. Source material: T cells isolated from PBMCs. This chain connects TRBV13 to TRBJ2-1; 7 bases match TRBD2. This CDR3 reads CASSLSGEGHNEQFF. The CDR3 DNA follows: TGTGCCAGCAGCTTGAGCGGGGAGGGGCACAATGAGCAGTTCTTC.